This T cell receptor (beta chain) was recovered during a study of neoadjuvant anti-PD-1 for oral cavity cancer. This table comes from immunoSEQ multiplex PCR, and its TCRdb copy is limited to in-frame clones, with some not included. The profile shows 55,000 to 80,000 clones, 85% to 90% of them singletons. Time point specified: after neoadjuvant nivolumab, at surgical resection. These newly diagnosed stage II-IVA oral cavity squamous cell carcinoma patients had no prior systemic or radiation treatment. PBMCs were not maintained or expanded in culture before analysis. Germline V lookup: CDR1 LNHDA, CDR2 SQIVND (reference sequence). This CDR3 comprises 16 residues. V was pared by 9 bases and J by 3 bases, with 8 bases of the junction left unmatched.

This receptor was obtained from a person aged 35-79 years with oral cavity squamous cell carcinoma. This rearrangement joins TRBV19 to TRBJ2-2, with 12 bases aligning to TRBD2. The sequencing used PBMCs, collected after nivolumab (anti-PD-1) treatment. The CDR3 is CASRLAGVTDTGELFF. DNA of the CDR3: TGTGCCAGCAGACTAGCGGGAGTTACAGACACCGGGGAGCTGTTTTTT.